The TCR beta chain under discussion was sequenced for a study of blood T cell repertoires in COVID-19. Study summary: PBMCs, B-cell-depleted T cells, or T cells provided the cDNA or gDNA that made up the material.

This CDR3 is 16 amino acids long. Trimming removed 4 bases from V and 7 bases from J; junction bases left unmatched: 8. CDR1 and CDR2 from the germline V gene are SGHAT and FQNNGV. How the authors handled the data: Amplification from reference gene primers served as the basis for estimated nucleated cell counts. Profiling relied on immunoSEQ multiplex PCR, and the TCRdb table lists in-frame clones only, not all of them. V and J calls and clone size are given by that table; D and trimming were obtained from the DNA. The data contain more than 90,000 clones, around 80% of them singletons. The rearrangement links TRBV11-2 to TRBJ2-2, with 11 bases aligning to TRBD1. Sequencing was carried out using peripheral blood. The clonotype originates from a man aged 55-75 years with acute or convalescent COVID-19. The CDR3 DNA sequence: TGTGCCAGCAGCTCATGGGACAGGGGGAAGGACGGGGAGCTGTTTTTT. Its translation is CASSSWDRGKDGELFF. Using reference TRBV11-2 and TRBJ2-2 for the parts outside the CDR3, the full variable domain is EAGVAQSPRYKIIEKRQSVAFWCNPISGHATLYWYQQILGQGPKLLIQFQNNGVVDDSQLPKDRFSAERLKGVDSTLKIQPAKLEDSAVYLCASSSWDRGKDGELFFGEGSRLTVL.